This section outlines one TCR beta chain sequence together with its context. Being one base from a much bigger clone, this may be a read error. Naive CD8 sequencing libraries were generated from approximately 20,000 to 980,000 sorted cells, with 10%, 30% or 50% RNA as input. This sample is drawn from a study of molecular identifiers for immune sequencing clone quantification. Study in general: In replicates, RNA from around 20,000 or 100,000 naive CD8 cells was divided five ways and four parts were sequenced.

Via MiXCR, TCRdb re-called the PCR reads, giving one row per CDR3 protein. The sample lists approximately 590,000 distinct CDR3 sequences; 25% were seen once. The CDR3 spans 15 residues. CDR1 and CDR2 (germline): DFQATT, SNEGSKA (reference sequence). This TCR derives from a human donor in good health. Some libraries in this study had Jurkat cell RNA spiked in. The chain joins TRBV20-1 to TRBJ2-7; TRBD2 matches at 9 bases. Input material: naive CD8+ T cells from blood, with Jurkat cell RNA spiked in. Subset given: FACS-sorted CD8+CD4-CCR7+CD45RA+ naive T cells. CDR3 amino acids: CSARDLAGTSFEQYF. The CDR3, as DNA: TGCAGTGCTAGAGATCTAGCGGGGACCTCCTTCGAGCAGTACTTC.